One T cell receptor beta chain is described in this entry. The record originates from a study of sequential checkpoint blockade in melanoma. Trimming took 7 bases from V and 1 from J, leaving 7 bases between them. In germline, CDR1 is LNHDA, CDR2 SQIVND (reference sequence). This CDR3 has 12 amino acids. Indicated treatment: randomized to nivolumab then ipilimumab (arm A) or the reverse (arm B). PBMC sorting kept live CD3+CD8+ cells without CD19 or CD56. Sequencing used immunoSEQ multiplex PCR; TCRdb keeps in-frame clones, though not all of them. The table lists 14,000 or so clones, 77% of them singletons.

The chain recombines TRBV19 with TRBJ1-2; the D is unclear. This clonotype originated in a human donor with melanoma. The sequencing here drew on CD8+ T cells sorted from blood (inferred from file names), taken from a patient given nivolumab and ipilimumab in sequence. CDR3 bases: TGTGCCAGTACGGGGATTAACTATGGCTACACCTTC. Translated: CASTGINYGYTF.